This passage covers 20 T cell receptor beta chains from one sample sequenced in a study of beta chain features in type 1 diabetes. No antigen has been identified for these receptors. Expressed TCRB transcripts were sequenced after all isolated RNA was converted to cDNA. Clones were read by immunoSEQ multiplex PCR, and TCRdb kept only the in-frame ones, dropping some. Of about 650,000 clones in the sample, around an eighth were seen once. Whole-study results and caveats: Within each of all four CD4+ subsets, Type 1 diabetes patients had TCRB CDR3s that were moderately but significantly shorter.

Sequenced input: naive CD4+ T cells from blood. The receptors originated from a man under 40 with type 1 diabetes.

This clone was seen a handful of times. The genes are TRBV7-2 and TRBJ2-5; 8 bases are a match to TRBD1. V lost 5 bases to trimming and J lost 5 bases; unmatched junction nucleotides: 1. Germline V gives CDR1 SGHTA, CDR2 FQGNSA. The CDR3 extends over 12 amino acids. CDR3 protein: CASSRTGETQYF. The CDR3 DNA sequence: TGTGCCAGCAGCCGGACAGGGGAGACCCAGTACTTC. The full variable domain, rest sourced from reference TRBV7-2 and TRBJ2-5, is GAGVSQSPSNKVTEKGKDVELRCDPISGHTALYWYRQSLGQGLEFLIYFQGNSAPDKSGLPSDRFSAERTGGSVSTLTIQRTQQEDSAVYLCASSRTGETQYFGPGTRLLVL.

The chain has TRBV5-1 and TRBJ2-3; 8 bases match TRBD2. The CDR3 length is 16 residues. Trimming removed 2 bases from V and 2 bases from J; junction bases left unmatched: 7. Germline CDR1 and CDR2: SGHRS and YFSETQ. This CDR3 reads CASSFEIAGNTDTQYF. The CDR3 DNA sequence: TGCGCCAGCAGCTTCGAGATAGCGGGGAACACAGATACGCAGTATTTT.

This clone has a handful of counts. The J gene is TRBJ2-2, the V gene TRBV9; D is ambiguous. This CDR3 is built from 14 residues. Trimming took 3 bases from V and 3 from J, leaving 9 bases between them. Germline V lookup: CDR1 SGDLS, CDR2 YYNGEE. The CDR3 protein is CASSAPGYTGELFF. CDR3 bases: TGTGCCAGCAGCGCTCCAGGCTACACCGGGGAGCTGTTTTTT.

This chain uses TRBV5-1 with TRBJ2-3, with D possibly TRBD1 on 6 matching bases. Trimming stripped 1 base from V and 6 bases from J, with 12 bases between. Germline V gene sequence: CDR1 SGHRS, CDR2 YFSETQ. This CDR3 is 14 amino acids long. CDR3 loop: CASSLSGGLDTQYF. CDR3 nucleotides: TGCGCCAGCAGCTTGAGTGGGGGCCTTGATACGCAGTATTTT. Based on the CDR3 plus reference TRBV5-1 and TRBJ2-3, the full variable domain is KAGVTQTPRYLIKTRGQQVTLSCSPISGHRSVSWYQQTPGQGLQFLFEYFSETQRNKGNFPGRFSGRQFSNSRSEMNVSTLELGDSALYLCASSLSGGLDTQYFGPGTRLTVL.

This clone turned up a few times. This rearrangement joins TRBV2 to TRBJ1-4; D gene ambiguous. Germline V gene data show CDR1 as SNHLY and CDR2 as FYNNEI. CDR3 length equals 16 residues. Between the trimmed V and J ends, which lost 5 bases and 0 bases, there was a span of 13 bases. The CDR3 protein is CASSSQVPATNEKLFF. The CDR3 region has the DNA TGTGCCAGCAGTTCGCAGGTCCCGGCAACTAATGAAAAACTGTTTTTT. Together with reference TRBV2 and TRBJ1-4, the CDR3 gives the full variable domain: EPEVTQTPSHQVTQMGQEVILRCVPISNHLYFYWYRQILGQKVEFLVSFYNNEISEKSEIFDDQFSVERPDGSNFTLKIRSTKLEDSAMYFCASSSQVPATNEKLFFGSGTQLSVL.

This clone was observed a few times. This chain connects TRBV14 to TRBJ1-6; no reliable D call. The V and J ends lost 3 bases and 7 bases respectively, with 10 bases between them. Germline values: CDR1 SGHDN, CDR2 FVKESK. This CDR3 is built from 14 residues. CDR3: CASSHDIGNSPLHF. The DNA of the CDR3 is TGTGCCAGCAGCCATGACATCGGGAATTCACCCCTCCACTTT.

The CDR3: CASSEGLANSDTQYF. CDR3 DNA: TGTGCCAGCTCTGAGGGACTAGCGAACTCAGATACGCAGTATTTT. The chain has TRBV11-3 and TRBJ2-3; 10 nucleotides line up with TRBD2. The CDR3 contains 15 residues. The trim removed 8 bases at V and 4 bases at J, leaving 9 bases unmatched. Germline CDR1 and CDR2: SGHNT and YENEEA.

This clone has more than one count but fewer than ten. The gene calls are TRBV5-4 and TRBJ2-7; the D gene is possibly TRBD1 (6 bases). This CDR3 is built from 17 residues. The germline V gene has CDR1 SGHNT and CDR2 YYREEE (reference sequence). Trimming shortened V by 4 bases and J by 2 bases, and 22 bases separated the two germline ends. CDR3 amino acids: CASSPIPGAAATYEQYF. In DNA, the CDR3 is TGTGCCAGCAGCCCCATCCCAGGGGCCGCGGCTACCTACGAGCAGTACTTC. Drawing the rest from reference TRBV5-4 and TRBJ2-7, the complete variable domain is ETGVTQSPTHLIKTRGQQVTLRCSSQSGHNTVSWYQQALGQGPQFIFQYYREEENGRGNFPPRFSGLQFPNYSSELNVNALELDDSALYLCASSPIPGAAATYEQYFGPGTRLTVT.

The V gene is TRBV30, the J gene TRBJ2-3; TRBD1 agrees at 9 bases. The germline CDR1 and CDR2 sequences are GTSNPN and SVGIG (reference sequence). The CDR3 covers 16 residues. V lost 6 bases to trimming and J lost 4 bases; unmatched junction nucleotides: 14. CDR3 DNA sequence: TGTGCCTGTAATACACAGGGGGCCCTTGGCCCAGATACGCAGTATTTT. This codes for CACNTQGALGPDTQYF.

The chain combines TRBV4-2 with TRBJ2-2, with 10 positions matching TRBD2. Germline CDR1 is LGHNA and CDR2 is YNFKEQ. Losses at the gene ends were 4 bases for V and 7 bases for J; bases not matched to a gene: 12. The CDR3 sequence is 17 residues long. The CDR3 loop reads CASSPLGAGGLNGELFF. The CDR3 DNA reads as TGTGCCAGCAGCCCCCTCGGAGCGGGGGGGCTGAACGGGGAGCTGTTTTTT.

The V call is TRBV30, the J call TRBJ2-6; 7 positions agree with TRBD2. CDR3 length: 14 amino acids. Trimming took 7 bases from V and 2 from J; bases not matched to a gene: 5. Looked up from germline, CDR1 is GTSNPN and CDR2 is SVGIG (reference sequence). CDR3 DNA: TGTGCCTCTTGGGGGGGAACTGGGGCCAACGTCCTGACTTTC. This gives the protein CASWGGTGANVLTF.

This clone turned up a few times. The rearrangement links TRBV5-4 to TRBJ2-3; 11 bases map to TRBD2. Trimming removed 3 bases from V and 6 bases from J; junction bases left unmatched: 3. From germline, CDR1 is SGHNT and CDR2 YYREEE (reference sequence). CDR3 size: 14 residues. The CDR3 DNA is TGTGCCAGCAGCTCAAGACTAGCGGGGGATACGCAGTATTTT. Protein sequence: CASSSRLAGDTQYF.

The V and J genes are TRBV2 and TRBJ1-2; the D gene is possibly TRBD1 (5 bases). V lost 3 bases to trimming and J lost 2 bases, with 10 bases between them. This CDR3 is built from 14 residues. Germline V gives CDR1 SNHLY, CDR2 FYNNEI. This chain's CDR3 is CASSDQGENYGYTF. The CDR3 bases are TGTGCCAGCAGTGACCAGGGCGAGAACTATGGCTACACCTTC.

The rearrangement uses TRBV20-1 and TRBJ2-5; D ambiguous. The CDR3 is 11 amino acids. V lost 2 bases, J lost 13 bases, and 14 bases lay in between. Germline V gene data show CDR1 as DFQATT and CDR2 as SNEGSKA (reference sequence). This CDR3 is CSARFERFPYF. In nucleotides, the CDR3 is TGCAGTGCTAGATTCGAGCGCTTCCCGTACTTC.

This clone was seen a handful of times. The chain is built from TRBV7-2 and TRBJ2-5; the D call may be TRBD1 or TRBD2 (6 bases each). Germline V gene data show CDR1 as SGHTA and CDR2 as FQGNSA. V was pared by 1 base and J by 5 bases, with 14 bases between. The CDR3 consists of 15 residues. CDR3 in DNA: TGTGCCAGCAGCTTAGGCCCCCGGGGGCTGGAGACCCAGTACTTC. This sequence encodes CASSLGPRGLETQYF.

The V and J genes are TRBV6-5 and TRBJ1-3; 9 bases align to TRBD1. V shed 5 bases, J shed 4 bases, and the junction held 6 bases outside the gene matches. Germline CDR1 and CDR2: MNHEY and SVGAGI. The CDR3 loop spans 15 amino acids. In nucleotides, the CDR3 is TGTGCCAGCAGTACTAGGACAGGGGCCGGAAACACCATATATTTT. Translating it yields CASSTRTGAGNTIYF.

The rearrangement uses TRBV28 and TRBJ2-7; D remains ambiguous. V was clipped by 4 bases and J by 2 bases, with 9 bases between them. The germline gives CDR1 MDHEN, CDR2 SYDVKM. CDR3 length: 13 residues. CDR3 DNA sequence: TGTGCCAGCAGTTCCAACAGCCCCTACGAGCAGTACTTC. Its translation: CASSSNSPYEQYF. Using reference TRBV28 and TRBJ2-7 for the parts outside the CDR3, the full variable domain is DVKVTQSSRYLVKRTGEKVFLECVQDMDHENMFWYRQDPGLGLRLIYFSYDVKMKEKGDIPEGYSVSREKKERFSLILESASTNQTSMYLCASSSNSPYEQYFGPGTRLTVT.

This clone was picked up a small number of times. The chain recombines TRBV11-2 with TRBJ2-3; D assignment may be TRBD1 or TRBD2 (5 bases each). The CDR3 totals 13 residues. The germline CDR1 and CDR2 sequences are SGHAT and FQNNGV. The V gene lost 5 bases and the J gene lost 3 bases, with 9 bases spanning the gap. The CDR3 here is CASSTGRTDTQYF. As DNA, the CDR3 is TGTGCCAGCAGCACGGGACGGACAGATACGCAGTATTTT.

This clone came up a few times. This sequence joins TRBV25-1 and TRBJ2-3; TRBD2 matches 8 bases. CDR3 size: 14 residues. In germline, CDR1 is MGHDK, CDR2 SYGVNS. The ends lost 5 bases at V and 2 bases at J; junction bases unmatched: 3. The CDR3 reads CASSPGGATDTQYF. CDR3 in DNA: TGTGCCAGCAGTCCGGGGGGGGCCACAGATACGCAGTATTTT.

V and J are TRBV29-1 and TRBJ1-2; 7 bases match TRBD1. The V and J ends lost 5 bases and 8 bases, in that order; junction bases with no gene match: 11. In germline, CDR1 is SQVTM, CDR2 ANQGSEA. This CDR3 has 13 residues. The CDR3 loop reads CSVSQGGDRGYTF. The CDR3 DNA follows: TGCAGCGTTTCCCAGGGGGGCGACAGGGGCTACACCTTC.